Each of the 7 T cell receptor beta chains below was sequenced from the same sample in a study of T cell clonality in common variable immunodeficiency. What these receptors recognize is not known. Notes on the study in general: In common variable immunodeficiency, TCR beta chains reportedly carried fewer deletions and N-nucleotide insertions.

Assay: immunoSEQ multiplex PCR; the TCRdb copy retains only in-frame clones and omits some. The table records 15,000 to 20,000 clones without singletons, the ten largest covering about 6.8%. The sample consisted of peripheral blood mononuclear cells. Receptors originate from a human donor with common variable immunodeficiency.

This clone was counted many times. The read stops 3 residues short of the end of the CDR3; the missing end is completed from the germline J gene. The gene calls are TRBV7-6 and TRBJ2-5; 7 bases map to TRBD1. The V segment lost 5 bases and the J segment 2 bases; nucleotides outside the gene matches: 2. The CDR3 covers 13 residues. Germline V gene sequence: CDR1 SGHVS, CDR2 FNYEAQ. Incomplete CDR3 DNA: TGTGCCAGCAGCAAGGGACAGCAAGAGACC. It is translated as CASSKGQQET. The full-length CDR3 reads as CASSKGQQETQYF.

Comments on this clone: The DNA ends 3 residues before the CDR3 does, and the rest of the CDR3 is filled in from the germline J gene. This rearrangement joins TRBV19 to TRBJ1-6; possibly TRBD1 for D (6 bases). With 4 bases removed from V and 7 bases from J, the gap between germline ends came to 8 bases. The length of the CDR3 is 13 residues. Germline V gives CDR1 LNHDA, CDR2 SQIVND (reference sequence). CDR3 sequence reads: CASSTQGNSPLHF. The sequenced CDR3 bases are TGTGCCAGTAGTACTCAGGGGAATTCACCC.

Comments on this clone: Read coverage stops 3 residues before the CDR3 terminus; the germline J gene supplies the remainder. The chain carries TRBV20-1 and TRBJ2-7; D is uncertain. Germline V gene data show CDR1 as DFQATT and CDR2 as SNEGSKA (reference sequence). The CDR3 sequence is 15 residues long. Trimming pared 0 bases from V and 2 bases from J, leaving 14 bases between. The CDR3 reads CSARDLEAVPYEQYF. Incomplete CDR3 DNA: TGCAGTGCTAGAGATCTTGAGGCGGTCCCCTACGAG.

This clone was detected a few times. The DNA ends 3 residues before the CDR3 does, and the rest of the CDR3 is filled in from the germline J gene. The V and J genes are TRBV6-2 or TRBV6-3 and TRBJ1-5, with 7 bases matching TRBD1. Germline V lookup: CDR1 MNHEY, CDR2 SVGEGT. The length of the CDR3 is 15 residues. Trimming at V came to 7 bases and at J to 7 bases, leaving 13 bases not matched to a gene. The DNA read from the CDR3 is TGTGCCAGCACTTCCAGCAGGGGGAAGGGGCAGCCC. Protein: CASTSSRGKGQP. The entire CDR3 protein reads CASTSSRGKGQPQHF.

Ten or more counts support this clone. The read ends 3 residues early relative to the CDR3; the germline J gene fills the gap. This rearrangement joins TRBV7-9 to TRBJ1-2; 9 bases line up with TRBD1. The V gene end was trimmed by 7 bases and the J gene end by 4 bases; junction bases not matched to a gene: 7. Germline CDR1 SEHNR, CDR2 FQNEAQ (reference sequence). The CDR3 covers 14 residues. This CDR3 is CASIPPGQGYGYTF. The sequenced part of the CDR3 DNA is TGTGCCAGCATCCCCCCGGGACAGGGCTATGGC.

A word on this clone: Read data end 3 residues before the CDR3 end; the end is taken from the germline J gene. The rearrangement joins TRBV30 to TRBJ1-4, with D perhaps matching TRBD1 (6 bases). In germline, CDR1 is GTSNPN, CDR2 SVGIG (reference sequence). V lost 3 bases, J lost 2 bases, and 16 bases lay in between. The CDR3 extends over 16 amino acids. CDR3 DNA (partial): TGTGCCTGGAGGGGACAACCAGGTTTCACTAATGAAAAA. Encoded protein: CAWRGQPGFTNEK. In full, the CDR3 is CAWRGQPGFTNEKLFF.

In the case of this clone: Read sequence stops 3 residues before the CDR3 end, and the germline J gene provides the missing end. This chain links TRBV7-2 with TRBJ1-6, with a weak D call TRBD1 (5 bases). The germline V gene has CDR1 SGHTA and CDR2 FQGNSA. The CDR3 covers 15 residues. V lost 2 bases and J 6 bases, leaving 11 bases between the germline ends. The CDR3 DNA, read in part, is TGTGCCAGCAGCTTAAGACAGTCTTTTAATTCACCC. It encodes CASSLRQSFNSP. The full CDR3 protein is CASSLRQSFNSPLHF.